The 21 T cell receptor beta chains in this list originate from one sample, sequenced in a study of shared clonotypes between healthy human individuals. Profiling relied on immunoSEQ multiplex PCR, and the TCRdb table lists in-frame clones only, not all of them. The sample has some 2.4 million clones, roughly 93% seen once. Sequences were obtained from naive CD4+ T cells from PBMCs. Described subset: CD45RA+ positively selected. These receptors were taken from a man between 18 and 29 years old in good health. Some clones in this sample may be carry-over from other donors' samples.

The chain carries TRBV9 and TRBJ2-7; 10 bases fit TRBD2. The V and J ends lost 3 bases and 7 bases, in that order; junction bases with no gene match: 7. Germline CDR1 reads SGDLS; CDR2 reads YYNGEE. The CDR3 is 14 residues long. The CDR3 DNA reads as TGTGCCAGCAGCGAACTAGCGGGACCGGGGGAGCAGTACTTC. Its protein product is CASSELAGPGEQYF.

This clone was found once. V usage is TRBV2 and J usage is TRBJ1-5; tentatively, D is TRBD1 (6 bases). V gave up 5 bases and J gave up 6 bases, with 14 bases separating them. This CDR3 is built from 14 residues. CDR1 is SNHLY, CDR2 FYNNEI, per germline. CDR3 region: CASSSQGAGQPQHF. The CDR3 nucleotides are TGTGCCAGCAGTTCACAGGGTGCGGGTCAGCCCCAGCATTTT.

This clone was recorded only once. This chain joins TRBV7-3 and TRBJ2-7, with D possibly TRBD1 on 5 matching bases. The CDR3 is 15 residues long. Germline CDR1 and CDR2: SGHTA and FQGTGA. The ends were cut back, 0 bases at V and 2 bases at J, with 11 bases in the middle. The DNA for the CDR3 is TGTGCCAGCAGCTTAACCAGGGTAGGGCCCTACGAGCAGTACTTC. This codes for CASSLTRVGPYEQYF.

V is TRBV28 and J is TRBJ2-1, with D perhaps assigned TRBD1 or TRBD2 (5 bases each). V lost 5 bases and J lost 3, with 14 bases in between. CDR1 and CDR2 (germline): MDHEN, SYDVKM. This CDR3 has 15 residues. This chain's CDR3 is CASSPRDLYYNEQFF. The CDR3 coding sequence is TGTGCCAGCAGTCCCCGGGACCTATACTACAATGAGCAGTTCTTC.

The gene calls are TRBV2 and TRBJ1-1; tentatively, D is TRBD1 (5 bases). The ends were cut back, 5 bases at V and 3 bases at J, with 10 bases in the middle. This CDR3 is built from 13 residues. Germline V gives CDR1 SNHLY, CDR2 FYNNEI. The CDR3 region has the DNA TGTGCCAGCAGTTGGGGCGCGGACACTGAAGCTTTCTTT. The encoded protein is CASSWGADTEAFF.

CDR3 sequence: CASSPGAADQPQHF. The CDR3 nucleotides read TGTGCCAGCTCACCCGGGGCGGCAGATCAGCCCCAGCATTTT. The rearrangement joins TRBV18 to TRBJ1-5; TRBD1 is a possible D gene (5 bases). Germline V lookup: CDR1 KGHSH, CDR2 LQKENI. CDR3 size: 14 residues. V lost 3 bases to trimming and J lost 5 bases, with 11 bases between them. Using reference TRBV18 and TRBJ1-5 for the parts outside the CDR3, the full variable domain is NAGVMQNPRHLVRRRGQEARLRCSPMKGHSHVYWYRQLPEEGLKFMVYLQKENIIDESGMPKERFSAEFPKEGPSILRIQQVVRGDSAAYFCASSPGAADQPQHFGDGTRLSIL.

The V and J genes are TRBV7-2 and TRBJ1-5, with D maybe TRBD1 (5 bases). This CDR3 contains 17 residues. Germline V gives CDR1 SGHTA, CDR2 FQGNSA. V was cut by 1 base and J by 0 bases, with 13 bases left in between. The CDR3 DNA reads TGTGCCAGCAGCTTAGTTGGGACGGTTTTTAGCAATCAGCCCCAGCATTTT. It codes for CASSLVGTVFSNQPQHF.

The chain carries TRBV5-5 and TRBJ1-4; no firm D call. The CDR3 totals 14 residues. The germline V gene has CDR1 SGHKS and CDR2 YYEKEE (reference sequence). V lost 0 bases and J 4 bases, leaving 7 bases between the germline ends. The CDR3: CASSLVRYNEKLFF. The CDR3 nucleotides are TGTGCCAGCAGCTTGGTACGGTATAATGAAAAACTGTTTTTT.

This chain uses TRBV18 with TRBJ1-2; no firm D call. The CDR3 covers 13 residues. V was trimmed by 3 bases and J by 5 bases, leaving 10 bases between them. CDR1 KGHSH and CDR2 LQKENI come from the germline V gene. For the CDR3, the DNA is TGTGCCAGCTCACCTGCGACACGGTATGGCTACACCTTC. Translated, it gives CASSPATRYGYTF.

The chain uses TRBV15 and TRBJ2-6; TRBD1 might be the D (6 bases). CDR3 size: 17 residues. Germline-derived CDR1 and CDR2 are LNHNV and YYDKDF (reference sequence). Deletions cut 3 bases from V and 0 bases from J, with 12 bases between. The CDR3 region has the DNA TGTGCCACCAGCAGGTCTCAAGGGGGCTCTGGGGCCAACGTCCTGACTTTC. Protein: CATSRSQGGSGANVLTF.

The genes are TRBV20-1 and TRBJ2-5; D remains unclear. Germline-derived CDR1 and CDR2 are DFQATT and SNEGSKA (reference sequence). The CDR3 has 11 residues. The V end lost 8 bases, the J end lost 5 bases, and 12 bases lay between the germline ends. Here the CDR3 reads CSPKDGETQYF. In DNA form, the CDR3 reads TGCAGTCCTAAAGATGGGGAGACCCAGTACTTC.

The V call is TRBV5-1, the J call TRBJ2-1; 9 bases fit TRBD2. Germline-derived CDR1 and CDR2 are SGHRS and YFSETQ. The CDR3 is 15 amino acids. Trimming at V came to 0 bases and at J to 6 bases, leaving 4 bases not matched to a gene. The DNA for the CDR3 is TGCGCCAGCAGCTTGGGGGCGACTAGCGGCAATGAGCAGTTCTTC. Translated: CASSLGATSGNEQFF. The full variable domain, completed using reference TRBV5-1 and TRBJ2-1, is KAGVTQTPRYLIKTRGQQVTLSCSPISGHRSVSWYQQTPGQGLQFLFEYFSETQRNKGNFPGRFSGRQFSNSRSEMNVSTLELGDSALYLCASSLGATSGNEQFFGPGTRLTVL.

This sequence joins TRBV6-6 and TRBJ2-7; D may be TRBD2 (6 bases). The CDR3 loop spans 14 amino acids. Germline V lookup: CDR1 MNHNY, CDR2 SVGAGI (reference sequence). Trimming cost V 2 bases and J 4 bases, with 12 bases left between them. Here the CDR3 reads CASSYGGVLYEQYF. CDR3 sequence (DNA): TGTGCCAGCAGTTACGGAGGGGTTCTTTACGAGCAGTACTTC.

This clone was found once. The rearrangement links TRBV2 to TRBJ2-7, with 9 bases identical to TRBD1. In germline, CDR1 is SNHLY, CDR2 FYNNEI. V lost 7 bases to trimming and J lost 2 bases; unmatched junction nucleotides: 6. The CDR3 has 14 residues. This chain's CDR3 is CASTRDRATYEQYF. For the CDR3, the DNA is TGTGCCAGCACCCGGGACAGGGCCACCTACGAGCAGTACTTC.

The chain uses TRBV7-3 and TRBJ2-1; unclear D gene. Germline lookup yields CDR1 SGHTA and CDR2 FQGTGA. Trimming removed 1 base from V and 10 bases from J, with 8 bases in between. The CDR3 consists of 12 residues. The DNA for the CDR3 is TGTGCCAGCAGCTTAAATGTGGGGGAGCAGTTCTTC. Amino acids: CASSLNVGEQFF. The complete variable domain, with remaining parts taken from reference TRBV7-3 and TRBJ2-1, reads GAGVSQTPSNKVTEKGKYVELRCDPISGHTALYWYRQSLGQGPEFLIYFQGTGAADDSGLPNDRFFAVRPEGSVSTLKIQRTERGDSAVYLCASSLNVGEQFFGPGTRLTVL.

The gene calls are TRBV11-3 and TRBJ2-1, with D perhaps given as TRBD1 or TRBD2 (5 bases each). With 0 bases removed from V and 8 bases from J, the gap between germline ends came to 14 bases. The CDR3 has 15 amino acids. The germline CDR1 and CDR2 sequences are SGHNT and YENEEA. CDR3 amino acids: CASSLDQGPEDEQFF. The CDR3 coding sequence is TGTGCCAGCAGCTTAGATCAGGGCCCGGAGGATGAGCAGTTCTTC.

A note on this clone: Different DNA sequences within this sample yield the same CDR3. The chain recombines TRBV7-3 with TRBJ2-5, with 7 bases lining up with TRBD2. CDR1 and CDR2 from the germline V gene are SGHTA and FQGTGA. The CDR3 spans 14 residues. The junction had 5 bases not matched to a gene; V was cut back by 2 bases and J by 5 bases. The CDR3 DNA sequence: TGTGCCAGCAGCTTAGAGGCGGGAGTGGAGACCCAGTACTTC. It encodes CASSLEAGVETQYF.

This clone showed up just a few times. The chain employs TRBV5-1 and TRBJ1-2; no clear D gene. The germline V and J ends were trimmed by 4 bases and 7 bases, with 14 bases remaining between them. The germline CDR1 and CDR2 sequences are SGHRS and YFSETQ. This CDR3 region has 13 residues. The CDR3 DNA follows: TGCGCCAGCAGCCTTAATACTTGGAGTGGCTACACCTTC. This gives the protein CASSLNTWSGYTF.

The V and J genes are TRBV27 and TRBJ1-1; D not certain. Germline values: CDR1 MNHEY, CDR2 SMNVEV (reference sequence). The CDR3 is 13 amino acids. The V and J ends lost 3 bases and 4 bases respectively, with 9 bases between them. The CDR3 reads CASSLRGVTEAFF. The CDR3, as DNA: TGTGCCAGCAGTTTGCGGGGAGTCACTGAAGCTTTCTTT.

The V gene is TRBV28, the J gene TRBJ2-1; D gene unclear. V shed 6 bases and J shed 1 base, with 19 bases lying between them. This CDR3 has 17 amino acids. Germline CDR1 and CDR2: MDHEN and SYDVKM. The CDR3 nucleotides are TGTGCCAGCAGCCTTCTGACTGGGTTTCGATCCTACAATGAGCAGTTCTTC. Residues: CASSLLTGFRSYNEQFF.

This clone was seen just once. The J gene is TRBJ2-4, the V gene TRBV5-1; a possible D gene is TRBD2 (6 bases). Deletions cut 4 bases from V and 6 bases from J, with 20 bases between. In germline, CDR1 is SGHRS, CDR2 YFSETQ. This CDR3 spans 16 amino acids. The CDR3 sequence is CASSALAGSGVNIQYF. The CDR3, as DNA: TGCGCCAGCAGCGCTCTGGCGGGGAGTGGGGTAAACATTCAGTACTTC.